The TCR beta chain under discussion was sequenced for a study of cytomegalovirus exposure and HLA in healthy donors (TCRdb year 2017). For context, the study as a whole: An earlier analysis of approximately 640 of the donors reported roughly 300 Gb of sequence data and 120 million or so unique TCR beta sequences from approximately 180 million T cells. An early release covering roughly 580 HLA-typed donors comprised around 300 gigabases of sequencing data and 85 million or so unique TCR sequences. Among the roughly 400 genotyped donors, around 81% belonged to the genetic ancestry cluster associated with self-reported Caucasian donors. The aim of the study was to test whether cataloging public T cell receptors could identify signatures of past pathogen exposure. The study used immunosequencing to profile the T cell repertoires of under 700 subjects and linked those repertoires to cytomegalovirus serostatus. In addition to the first cohort of roughly 670 subjects, a separate validation cohort of around 110 different subjects was used. High-throughput TCR immunosequencing, statistical association of individual TCRs with disease status, and machine learning were combined to predict cytomegalovirus infection status. A later analysis re-examined previously published TCR beta repertoires from 500 to 700 donors and added high-resolution HLA genotyping to investigate patterns of TCR occurrence. Rather than using new phenotypic data, the later analysis identified candidate immune exposures from TCR beta sequences and from how often those sequences occurred across donors. An earlier analysis of 500 to 650 of the donors applied high-throughput TCR beta sequencing to assess whether each TCR beta V gene segment acted as functional or pseudogenic. Donor age, sex, ethnicity and CMV serostatus were collected together with the repertoire data. In a later genetic analysis, genome-wide SNP genotypes for about 55% of the roughly 700 donors were used, and that subset was treated as a discovery cohort. Every discovery cohort repertoire had been produced on one sequencing platform. HLA typing covered class I and class II loci at four-digit resolution. The number of typed donors differed by locus: roughly 629-630 for A, B, C, DRB1 and DQB1; 522 for DQA1; 606 for DPA1; and approximately 450 for DPB1. Four to six DR-DQ haplotypes were handled as single units for association and clustering because linkage in the cohort was strong. On average, about 200,000 unique TCR beta nucleotide sequences were sequenced per donor among several hundred genotyped donors of the cohort, with roughly a sixth of those sequences being non-productive. The study at large found these results: A cluster of highly shared sequence variants was judged likely to represent a technical artifact of the sequencing pipeline. Because HLA typing was missing for some donors at each locus, association tests included only the typed subset. According to a later analysis, most CMV-associated TCR beta chains appeared to be HLA-restricted, and the HLA associations seemed to be driven largely by CMV exposure. Correlated functional status among segregating V segments might reflect linkage disequilibrium, but an unknown experimental factor could not be ruled out. The authors suggested that the approach could potentially be generalized to other disease states and immunological phenotypes. A few of the identified cytomegalovirus-associated TCR beta chains were confirmed in vitro to be specific for cytomegalovirus antigens. Several of the top co-occurrence clusters appeared to be linked to parvovirus B19, influenza, CMV and Epstein-Barr virus, according to a later analysis. Across donors, most TCR sequences were observed very rarely, whereas some public TCRs were present in many individuals. A further reported finding was that TCR beta sequences accurately predicted the HLA-A and HLA-B alleles for most subjects in the first cohort. Only TCR beta chains were sequenced in this cohort, and the absence of alpha or paired-chain data limited detectable features. Some IMGT-functional V segments, including TRBV6-2 and TRBV6-3, could not be distinguished by the 87-base-pair reads and were therefore excluded. Specific HLA alleles were associated with more than 15,000 TCR beta sequences at a false discovery rate of 0.05 in a later analysis. An earlier analysis of around 600 of the donors showed that most TCR beta V segments appeared in productive rearrangements either about 87% or about 30% of the time, which broadly matched IMGT annotations. Roughly uniform sequencing depth across donors was assumed in presence/absence analyses, although this assumption may not hold. In the study, some 160 TCR beta chains were listed as associated with cytomegalovirus. A later genetic analysis reported fewer N-insertions in productive TCRs among donors in an Asian-associated ancestry cluster than the roughly 720-donor mean. Because counts were too low, under 20 rarely observed V segments, including chromosome 9 orphons, were left out of the earlier analysis of over 550 of the donors. For the cohort, immune exposure information was limited to CMV serostatus. In a later analysis, the rate of TCR association differed among HLA loci, with DRB1 alleles having the most associated TCRs and HLA-C alleles having the fewest. In a later analysis, HLA-associated TCR beta chains showed more clonal expansion and lower generation probabilities than non-associated chains that were equally common. A later genetic analysis associated a missense DCLRE1C variant with V-gene and J-gene trimming of TCR beta chains, and an independent cohort replicated the association. When HLA alleles, especially DR and DQ, strongly co-occurred, TCR associations were difficult to assign to individual alleles. Cytomegalovirus status was reported to be diagnosed by the classifier with high specificity and sensitivity in both the original and validation cohorts.

The cohort was made up of hundreds of healthy bone marrow donors. At the time of sampling, all cohort members were nominally healthy, though unrecorded immune exposures were likely present. The donor was CMV seronegative and belonged to the group of more than 300 seronegative cohort members. Each donor provided a peripheral blood sample, and peripheral blood mononuclear cells were used for TCR beta sequencing. The Qiagen DNeasy Blood Extraction Kit was used to extract genomic DNA from the blood cell samples. Comments on this clone: Its specific antigen is unknown. One base away there is no much larger clone; base qualities are not given.

Library construction relied on the immunoSEQ multiplex PCR assay. For the multiplex PCR, a mixture combining 60 forward primers for TCR Vbeta segments and 13 reverse primers for TCR Jbeta segments was used. The CDR3 region of rearranged TCR beta genes was amplified from genomic DNA by a multiplex PCR assay. Amplified TCR beta libraries were sequenced as 87-base-pair reads on the Illumina HiSeq System. As for the authors' bioinformatics: A later analysis tallied around 80 million unique TCR beta chains across the 610 or so repertoires, and about 10 million of those chains were shared by two or more donors. Raw reads were error-corrected and collapsed into unique sequences with a nearest-neighbor algorithm that merged closely related sequences to remove PCR and sequencing errors. To assign V, D and J gene segments, CDR3 sequences were aligned to IMGT reference sequences. For a sequence to be retained, a match of at least six nucleotides to both a V gene segment and a J gene segment was required. A rearrangement counted as productive if the CDR3 had no stop codons and remained in frame with V and J, and every other rearrangement counted as non-productive. Following IMGT convention, CDR3 was defined as the stretch from the second conserved V-encoded cysteine to the conserved J-encoded phenylalanine. In an earlier analysis of roughly 610 of the donors, sequences lacking an unambiguous match to a single V gene segment were excluded. In an earlier analysis of approximately 560 of the donors, a V segment was called functional when productive rearrangements were above 56.7%, and segregating when the standard deviation between donors exceeded 5%. A statistical classification framework was built to diagnose cytomegalovirus status from the catalog of TCR beta chain sequences. In a later analysis, V and J genes were assigned by comparing TCR nucleotide sequences against IMGT/GENE-DB human TR gene sequences. The TCRdist pipeline was used in a later analysis to assign CDR3 sequences and most-parsimonious VDJ recombination scenarios. In a later analysis, each TCR beta chain was defined by its CDR3 amino acid sequence together with its V-gene family, and reads lacking a unique V-gene family were excluded. As a way to deal with suspected cross-contamination and a sequencing artifact, a later analysis dropped 450 to 600 nucleotide sequences that were highly shared and had low generation probability. In a later analysis, a clonal expansion index for each public chain was calculated from normalized within-repertoire ranks of inferred template counts. Generation probabilities in a later analysis came from a VDJ recombination model fitted to out-of-frame rearrangements, and those results were checked against IGoR. A later analysis scored TCR-TCR, TCR-HLA and TCR-CMV co-occurrence with hypergeometric tests, applying a repertoire-size bias correction to TCR pairs. In a later analysis, false discovery rates were estimated by permuting HLA or CMV assignments 20 times. In a later analysis, co-occurring TCRs were grouped using DBSCAN, with TCRdist sequence similarity added in when clustering inside HLA-allele-positive subsets. Repertoires with fewer than 30,000 or more than 120,000 public chains, plus five repertoires with anomalous nucleotide sharing, were excluded from co-occurrence clustering. What TCRdb holds here is the immuneACCESS table cut down to in-frame rearrangements. Part of the clones is not present; checked against another copy, under half of the missing clones reflect an unresolved V gene, and the others are unexplained. From that table come the V and J calls and clone size; the DNA was used to work out D and trimming. The sample profile shows some 180,000 clones; about three quarters of them were found once. The ten most abundant clones make up about 1.5% of the sample.

Germline trimming: 6 bases from V, 4 bases from J; junction bases outside gene matches: 11. The germline V gene (reference sequence) yields LNHDA for CDR1 and SQIVND for CDR2. The CDR3 goes from the cysteine to the phenylalanine over 15 residues. The CDR3 DNA has 45 bases and is translated from base 1. The sample comprised PBMCs. The chain joins TRBV19 to TRBJ1-2; the central 7 bases match TRBD1. This TCR was recovered from a man aged 18 to 30 in good health and CMV-seronegative. The CDR3 here reads CASRRQEDRTYGYTF. Here is the DNA: TGTGCCAGTAGGCGCCAAGAGGACAGGACCTATGGCTACACCTTC.